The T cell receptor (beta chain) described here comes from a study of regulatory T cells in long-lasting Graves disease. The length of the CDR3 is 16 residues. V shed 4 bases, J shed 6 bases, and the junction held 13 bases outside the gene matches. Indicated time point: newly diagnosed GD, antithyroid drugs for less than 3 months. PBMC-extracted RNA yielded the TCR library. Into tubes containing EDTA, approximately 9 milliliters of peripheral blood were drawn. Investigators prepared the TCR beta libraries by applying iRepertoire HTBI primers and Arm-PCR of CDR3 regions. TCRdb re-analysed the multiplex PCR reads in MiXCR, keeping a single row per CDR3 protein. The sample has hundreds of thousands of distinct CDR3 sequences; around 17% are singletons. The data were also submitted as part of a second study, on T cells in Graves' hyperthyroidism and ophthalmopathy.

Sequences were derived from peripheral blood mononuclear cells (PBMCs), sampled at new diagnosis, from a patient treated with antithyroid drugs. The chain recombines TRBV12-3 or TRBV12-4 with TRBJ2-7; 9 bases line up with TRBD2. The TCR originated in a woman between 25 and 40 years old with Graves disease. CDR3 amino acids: CASSYSPVAGVGEQYF. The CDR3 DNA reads TGTGCCAGCAGTTACTCTCCCGTAGCGGGAGTAGGCGAGCAGTACTTC.